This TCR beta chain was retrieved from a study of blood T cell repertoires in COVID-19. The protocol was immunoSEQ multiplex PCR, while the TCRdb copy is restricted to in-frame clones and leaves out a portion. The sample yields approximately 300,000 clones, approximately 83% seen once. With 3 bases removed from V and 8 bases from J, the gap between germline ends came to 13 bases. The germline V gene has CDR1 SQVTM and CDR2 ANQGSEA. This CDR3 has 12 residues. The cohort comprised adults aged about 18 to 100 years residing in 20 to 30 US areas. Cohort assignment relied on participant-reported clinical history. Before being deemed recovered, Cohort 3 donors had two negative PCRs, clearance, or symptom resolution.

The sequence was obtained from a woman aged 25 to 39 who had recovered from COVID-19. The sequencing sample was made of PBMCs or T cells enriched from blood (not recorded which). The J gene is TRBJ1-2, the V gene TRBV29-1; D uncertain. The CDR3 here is CSVELSGSGYTF. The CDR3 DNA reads TGCAGCGTTGAGCTGTCAGGCTCGGGCTACACCTTC.